Sequencing of this T cell receptor (beta chain) was carried out in a study of blood T cell repertoires in COVID-19. The overall study: Specimens from acute and convalescent COVID-19 originated in the United States, Italy and Spain. T cells, B-cell-depleted T cells, or PBMCs provided the cDNA or gDNA that served as material.

Per the authors' pipeline: Nucleated cell number was recorded as an estimate derived from reference gene primer amplification. Sequencing used immunoSEQ multiplex PCR; TCRdb keeps in-frame clones, though not all of them. From that table come the V and J calls and clone size; the DNA was used to work out D and trimming. The sample consists of roughly 100,000 clones, approximately 84% of them appearing once. Per germline, CDR1 MGHRA and CDR2 YSYEKL. CDR3 size: 14 residues. The J segment lost 6 bases and the V segment lost 5 bases, leaving 8 bases of the junction unmatched. This chain links TRBV4-1 with TRBJ2-7; 9 positions match TRBD1. Sequenced: peripheral blood. This TCR was sampled from a human donor in a cohort sampled during active COVID-19. In DNA, the CDR3 is TGCGCCAGCAGCTCCCGGTACAGGGGGCGCGAGCAGTACTTC. It encodes CASSSRYRGREQYF.